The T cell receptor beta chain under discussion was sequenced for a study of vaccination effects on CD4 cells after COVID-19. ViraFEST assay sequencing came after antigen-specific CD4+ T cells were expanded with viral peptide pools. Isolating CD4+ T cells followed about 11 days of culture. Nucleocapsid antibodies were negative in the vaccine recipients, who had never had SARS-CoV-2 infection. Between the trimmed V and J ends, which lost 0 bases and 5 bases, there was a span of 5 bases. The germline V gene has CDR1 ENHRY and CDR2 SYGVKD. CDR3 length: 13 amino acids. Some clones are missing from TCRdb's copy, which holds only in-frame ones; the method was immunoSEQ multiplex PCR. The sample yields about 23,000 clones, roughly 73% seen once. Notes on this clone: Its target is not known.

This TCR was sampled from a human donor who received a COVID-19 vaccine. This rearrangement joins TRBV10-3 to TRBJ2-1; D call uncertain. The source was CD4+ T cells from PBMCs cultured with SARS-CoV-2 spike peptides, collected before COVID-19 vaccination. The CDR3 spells CAISESPNNEQFF. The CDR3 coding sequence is TGTGCCATCAGTGAGTCACCCAACAATGAGCAGTTCTTC.